Listed here are 24 T cell receptor beta chains from one sample, sequenced in a study of T cells in Graves' hyperthyroidism and ophthalmopathy. TCR beta CDR3 region amplification was performed from RNA transcripts. When the TCR CDR3 underwent first-round RT-PCR, the HTBI primer set was used. TCRdb passed the multiplex PCR reads through MiXCR, listing each CDR3 protein once. The data show fewer than 350,000 distinct CDR3 sequences, around 19% seen once. Sequencing was performed on blood. Receptors originate from a man over 45 with Graves' ophthalmopathy.

This clonotype was found many times. V usage is TRBV24-1 and J usage is TRBJ2-5; D is unclear. The CDR3 is made up of 17 amino acids. CDR1 and CDR2 (germline): KGHDR, SFDVKD. Trimming left V 1 base short and J 2 bases short, with 16 bases between. CDR3: CATSDFGYTREQETQYF. The CDR3 bases are TGTGCCACCAGTGATTTCGGCTATACTCGAGAACAAGAGACCCAGTACTTC.

The chain is built from TRBV12-3 or TRBV12-4 and TRBJ2-1; the match to TRBD2 covers 7 bases. The V segment lost 6 bases and the J segment 0 bases; nucleotides outside the gene matches: 5. This CDR3 is built from 15 residues. The CDR3 loop reads CASSMGGSSYNEQFF. In nucleotides, the CDR3 is TGTGCCAGCAGCATGGGGGGGAGCTCCTACAATGAGCAGTTCTTC.

This clonotype was observed at least ten times. V is TRBV5-1 and J is TRBJ1-5; D not resolved. This CDR3 contains 15 residues. Germline assignment: CDR1 SGHRS and CDR2 YFSETQ. Trimming shortened V by 0 bases and J by 0 bases, and 7 bases separated the two germline ends. The CDR3 loop is CASSLAQNSNQPQHF. In nucleotides, the CDR3 is TGCGCCAGCAGCTTGGCCCAGAATAGCAATCAGCCCCAGCATTTT.

This clonotype was seen only a few times. The chain employs TRBV7-9 and TRBJ2-7, with D possibly TRBD1 on 5 matching bases. Germline V gives CDR1 SEHNR, CDR2 FQNEAQ (reference sequence). Trimming stripped 11 bases from V and 5 bases from J, with 16 bases between. The CDR3 totals 12 residues. CDR3 amino acids: CAAGYRLNEQYF. In DNA, the CDR3 is TGTGCCGCCGGGTACAGGTTAAACGAGCAGTACTTC.

This clonotype was detected many times. The chain couples TRBV11-2 to TRBJ2-7; TRBD2 matches at 12 bases. V lost 5 bases and J lost 5; bases outside the gene matches: 7. Germline CDR1 and CDR2: SGHAT and FQNNGV. CDR3 length: 15 amino acids. The CDR3 region has the DNA TGTGCCAGCAGCCCGCTAGCGGGAGGGCCCAACGAGCAGTACTTC. Translated: CASSPLAGGPNEQYF.

This clonotype has at least ten counts. The rearrangement uses TRBV18 and TRBJ1-1; D call uncertain. Germline CDR1 reads KGHSH; CDR2 reads LQKENI. The length of the CDR3 is 13 residues. V was clipped by 6 bases and J by 1 base, with 9 bases between them. CDR3 nucleotide sequence: TGTGCCAGCTCTAGCGGGAAGAACACTGAAGCTTTCTTT. This gives the protein CASSSGKNTEAFF. The whole variable domain, remainder taken from reference TRBV18 and TRBJ1-1, is NAGVMQNPRHLVRRRGQEARLRCSPMKGHSHVYWYRQLPEEGLKFMVYLQKENIIDESGMPKERFSAEFPKEGPSILRIQQVVRGDSAAYFCASSSGKNTEAFFGQGTRLTVV.

This clonotype was counted at least ten times. The chain carries TRBV20-1 and TRBJ1-2, with 7 bases lining up with TRBD1. CDR3 length: 14 amino acids. Germline V gene lookup returns CDR1 DFQATT and CDR2 SNEGSKA (reference sequence). With V trimmed by 5 bases and J by 2 bases, 8 bases remained unmatched. CDR3 loop: CSAPPGQINYGYTF. The CDR3 coding sequence is TGCAGTGCTCCACCGGGACAGATAAACTATGGCTACACCTTC.

This clonotype was recorded at least ten times. This chain uses TRBV28 with TRBJ2-7; no clear D gene. Trimming left V 3 bases short and J 3 bases short, with 9 bases between. The CDR3 is 13 amino acids. In germline, CDR1 is MDHEN, CDR2 SYDVKM. The CDR3: CASSFLRNYEQYF. The DNA for the CDR3 is TGTGCCAGCAGTTTCCTACGGAACTACGAGCAGTACTTC.

The chain links TRBV7-9 to TRBJ2-7; TRBD2 matches 8 bases. CDR1 is SEHNR and CDR2 is FQNEAQ in the germline V gene (reference sequence). The CDR3 totals 16 residues. The ends lost 5 bases at V and 2 bases at J; junction bases unmatched: 11. The CDR3 spells CASSLRRSGSTYEQYF. As DNA, the CDR3 is TGTGCCAGCAGCCTTCGGAGGAGCGGGAGCACCTACGAGCAGTACTTC.

This clonotype was detected many times. J is TRBJ2-1 and V is TRBV28; D perhaps matches TRBD2 (5 bases). The CDR3 contains 15 residues. V was shortened by 4 bases and J by 2 bases, with 12 bases between the two germline ends. Germline V gene data show CDR1 as MDHEN and CDR2 as SYDVKM. In DNA, the CDR3 is TGTGCCAGCAGTTCCTCGAGCGGTACCTACAATGAGCAGTTCTTC. Translation: CASSSSSGTYNEQFF.

This clonotype appeared many times. The chain has TRBV6-1 and TRBJ1-1; 8 nucleotides agree with TRBD1. This CDR3 comprises 16 residues. With V trimmed by 5 bases and J by 4 bases, 12 bases remained unmatched. Germline V gene data show CDR1 as MNHNS and CDR2 as SASEGT. CDR3: CASSYARTGMSTEAFF. The CDR3 DNA sequence: TGTGCCAGCAGTTACGCCCGGACAGGGATGTCCACTGAAGCTTTCTTT.

This clonotype was counted a few times. The chain is built from TRBV3-1 and TRBJ1-5; no definite D call. The CDR3 loop spans 14 amino acids. The germline CDR1 and CDR2 sequences are LGHDT and YNNKEL (reference sequence). Deletions cut 3 bases from V and 11 bases from J, with 17 bases between. CDR3 loop: CASSHNTVNGAQHF. The CDR3 DNA follows: TGTGCCAGCAGCCACAACACGGTCAATGGGGCCCAGCATTTT.

The table lists this clonotype with many counts. This sequence joins TRBV24-1 and TRBJ2-7; D might be TRBD2 (6 bases). Trimming pared 5 bases from V and 4 bases from J, leaving 17 bases between. Germline loops: CDR1 KGHDR, CDR2 SFDVKD. This CDR3 has 15 residues. CDR3 sequence (DNA): TGTGCCACCAGTGGCCCGACTAGAGCGGGTTACGAGCAGTACTTC. Translating gives CATSGPTRAGYEQYF.

This chain links TRBV25-1 with TRBJ2-7; 14 bases fit TRBD2. J lost 6 bases, V lost 5 bases, and 6 bases had no gene match. In germline, CDR1 is MGHDK, CDR2 SYGVNS. This CDR3 has 15 residues. The CDR3 DNA reads as TGTGCCAGCAGTTATCCGGGACTAGCGGGAGTCGAGCAGTACTTC. It is translated as CASSYPGLAGVEQYF.

The chain recombines TRBV2 with TRBJ1-1; D is unclear. This CDR3 spans 15 amino acids. The V and J ends lost 6 bases and 1 base respectively, with 15 bases between them. Germline assignment: CDR1 SNHLY and CDR2 FYNNEI. The CDR3 loop reads CASRLNDLGNTEAFF. The CDR3 coding sequence is TGTGCCAGCAGGTTAAACGACTTAGGGAACACTGAAGCTTTCTTT.

CDR3 bases: TGCGCCAGCAGCTTGGCCGCGGGGGATGGGGACATTCAGTACTTC. It encodes CASSLAAGDGDIQYF. The chain uses TRBV5-1 and TRBJ2-4, with 7 bases aligning to TRBD2. Germline trimming cut 0 bases from V and 8 bases from J; bases unmatched to any gene: 8. The CDR3 length is 15 residues. CDR1 and CDR2 (germline): SGHRS, YFSETQ.

The rearrangement links TRBV19 to TRBJ1-1; D uncertain. V gave up 3 bases and J gave up 0 bases, with 8 bases separating them. The CDR3 spans 14 residues. CDR1 and CDR2 from the germline V gene are LNHDA and SQIVND (reference sequence). The CDR3 bases are TGTGCCAGTAGTATCCTTGCGGTGAACACTGAAGCTTTCTTT. Residues: CASSILAVNTEAFF.

This clonotype was found a few times. The rearrangement uses TRBV6-1 and TRBJ2-5; the D is unclear. CDR3 length: 11 residues. Between the trimmed V and J ends, which lost 7 bases and 2 bases, there was a span of 5 bases. CDR1 is MNHNS and CDR2 is SASEGT in the germline V gene. CDR3 residues: CASKRQETQYF. In DNA form, the CDR3 reads TGTGCCAGCAAGCGTCAAGAGACCCAGTACTTC.

This clonotype came up many times. CDR3 sequence reads: CASSLGQQISTDTQYF. CDR3 nucleotide sequence: TGTGCCAGCAGCTTAGGACAGCAAATTAGCACAGATACGCAGTATTTT. The chain employs TRBV11-2 and TRBJ2-3; D is possibly TRBD1 (5 bases). This CDR3 is built from 16 residues. The V and J ends lost 1 base and 0 bases respectively, with 11 bases between them. Germline V gene lookup returns CDR1 SGHAT and CDR2 FQNNGV.

The CDR3, as DNA: TGTGCCATCAGTGGACTTGCTAGCAGGAGGAACGAGCAGTACTTC. Translation: CAISGLASRRNEQYF. V and J are TRBV10-3 and TRBJ2-7; a weak D match, TRBD2 (5 bases). The V and J ends lost 4 bases and 5 bases respectively, with 18 bases between them. CDR3 length equals 15 residues. Germline V gene data show CDR1 as ENHRY and CDR2 as SYGVKD.

This clonotype has a handful of counts. The chain combines TRBV19 with TRBJ2-7; D possibly corresponds to TRBD2 (6 bases). V was trimmed by 5 bases and J by 7 bases, leaving 15 bases between them. This CDR3 contains 13 residues. Germline-derived CDR1 and CDR2 are LNHDA and SQIVND (reference sequence). The CDR3 nucleotides are TGTGCCAGTAGTTTCCAGGGACTCCCTGAGCAGTACTTC. Encoded protein: CASSFQGLPEQYF.

The CDR3 loop is CATSRPGAVEQYF. CDR3 nucleotide sequence: TGTGCCACCTCCCGCCCGGGAGCGGTCGAGCAGTACTTC. V usage is TRBV19 and J usage is TRBJ2-7; D may be TRBD2 (6 bases). CDR1 and CDR2 from the germline V gene are LNHDA and SQIVND (reference sequence). Trimming cost V 10 bases and J 6 bases, with 19 bases left between them. The CDR3 contains 13 residues. The whole variable domain, filled in from reference TRBV19 and TRBJ2-7, reads DGGITQSPKYLFRKEGQNVTLSCEQNLNHDAMYWYRQDPGQGLRLIYYSQIVNDFQKGDIAEGYSVSREKKESFPLTVTSAQKNPTAFYLCATSRPGAVEQYFGPGTRLTVT.

This clonotype was seen repeatedly, ten times or more. The chain joins TRBV20-1 to TRBJ2-3; D not certain. Germline loops: CDR1 DFQATT, CDR2 SNEGSKA (reference sequence). This CDR3 region has 14 residues. The V end was cut by 2 bases, the J end by 6 bases, with 15 bases between. The CDR3 protein is CSARQQRQADTQYF. For the CDR3, the DNA is TGCAGTGCTAGACAGCAGAGGCAGGCGGATACGCAGTATTTT.

The DNA for the CDR3 is TGTGCCAGCAGTGAAGCCGGGACAGGGGGCACTGAAGCTTTCTTT. Its protein product is CASSEAGTGGTEAFF. This sequence joins TRBV6-1 and TRBJ1-1, with 11 positions matching TRBD1. The CDR3 runs to 15 residues. Looked up from germline, CDR1 is MNHNS and CDR2 is SASEGT. V lost 0 bases, J lost 4 bases, and 1 base stayed unmatched.